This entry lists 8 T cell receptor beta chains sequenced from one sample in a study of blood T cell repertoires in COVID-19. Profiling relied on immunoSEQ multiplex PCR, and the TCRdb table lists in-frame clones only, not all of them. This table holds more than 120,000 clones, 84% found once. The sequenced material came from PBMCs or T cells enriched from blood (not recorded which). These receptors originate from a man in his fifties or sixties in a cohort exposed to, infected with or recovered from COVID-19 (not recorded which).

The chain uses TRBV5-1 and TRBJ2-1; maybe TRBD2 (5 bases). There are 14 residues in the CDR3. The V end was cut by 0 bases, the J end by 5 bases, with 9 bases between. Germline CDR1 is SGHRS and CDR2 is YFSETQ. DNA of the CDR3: TGCGCCAGCAGCTTGGGGGGAGCCCACAATGAGCAGTTCTTC. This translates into CASSLGGAHNEQFF.

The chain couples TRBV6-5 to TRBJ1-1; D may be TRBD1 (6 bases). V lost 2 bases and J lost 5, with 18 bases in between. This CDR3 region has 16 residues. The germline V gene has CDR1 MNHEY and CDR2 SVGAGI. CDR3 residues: CASSYTPAGGRTEAFF. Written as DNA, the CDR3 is TGTGCCAGCAGTTACACACCCGCCGGGGGGCGTACTGAAGCTTTCTTT.

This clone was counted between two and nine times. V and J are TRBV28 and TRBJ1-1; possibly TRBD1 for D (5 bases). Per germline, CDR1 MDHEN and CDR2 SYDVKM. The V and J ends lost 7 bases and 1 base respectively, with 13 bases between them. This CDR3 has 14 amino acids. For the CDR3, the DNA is TGTGCCAGCACTAACCGCGGGGGGAACACTGAAGCTTTCTTT. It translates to CASTNRGGNTEAFF.

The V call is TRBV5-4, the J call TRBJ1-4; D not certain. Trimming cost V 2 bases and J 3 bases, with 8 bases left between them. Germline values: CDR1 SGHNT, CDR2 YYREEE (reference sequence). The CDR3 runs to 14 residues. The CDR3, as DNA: TGTGCCAGCAGCTTTAGAGGCCCTAATGAAAAACTGTTTTTT. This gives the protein CASSFRGPNEKLFF.

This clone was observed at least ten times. DNA of the CDR3: TGCGCCAGCAGCTTGGCGGGAGGGATGGCCAACGTCCTGACTTTC. Translating gives CASSLAGGMANVLTF. The chain couples TRBV5-1 to TRBJ2-6; 8 bases agree with TRBD2. Germline V CDR1 and CDR2: SGHRS, YFSETQ. The ends lost 0 bases at V and 6 bases at J; junction bases unmatched: 2. There are 15 residues in the CDR3.

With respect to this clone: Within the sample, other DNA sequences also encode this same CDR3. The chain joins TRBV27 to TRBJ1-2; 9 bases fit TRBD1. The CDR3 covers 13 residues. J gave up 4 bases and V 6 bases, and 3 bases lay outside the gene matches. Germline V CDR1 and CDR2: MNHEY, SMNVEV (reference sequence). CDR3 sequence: CASRSDRGYGYTF. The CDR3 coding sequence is TGTGCCAGCAGATCGGACAGGGGCTATGGCTACACCTTC.

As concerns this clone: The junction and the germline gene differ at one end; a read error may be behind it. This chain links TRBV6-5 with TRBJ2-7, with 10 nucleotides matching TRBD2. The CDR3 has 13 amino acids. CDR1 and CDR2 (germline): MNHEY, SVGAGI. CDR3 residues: CATSSGRSYEQYF. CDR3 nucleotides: TGTGCCACCAGTAGCGGGAGGTCCTACGAGCAGTACTTC.

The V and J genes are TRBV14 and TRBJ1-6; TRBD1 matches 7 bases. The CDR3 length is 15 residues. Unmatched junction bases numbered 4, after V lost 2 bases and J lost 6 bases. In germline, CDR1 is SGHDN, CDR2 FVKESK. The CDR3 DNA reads TGTGCCAGCAGCCAACTCAGACAGGGTAATTCACCCCTCCACTTT. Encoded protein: CASSQLRQGNSPLHF.